This T cell receptor (beta chain) was documented in a study of blood T cells in healthy people across ages. In germline, CDR1 is MDHEN, CDR2 SYDVKM. The CDR3 extends over 14 amino acids. V gave up 7 bases and J gave up 3 bases; unmatched junction bases: 9. A second PCR, run for about 7 to 11 cycles, used a sample-barcoded 5' primer plus a J-beta primer mix. From the 5' RACE reads, TCRdb called clonotypes with MiXCR, one entry per CDR3 protein. This repertoire shows some 1,500,000 distinct CDR3 sequences, around 40% found once; its top ten account for about 3.8%. The sequenced material came from blood. The V and J genes are TRBV28 and TRBJ2-7; 7 nucleotides agree with TRBD1. The sequence was collected from a woman aged 18-35 years in good health. The CDR3 nucleotides read TGTGCCAGCACCCTGGACAGGAGATACTACGAGCAGTACTTC. It translates to CASTLDRRYYEQYF.